Reported below is one TCR beta chain. Antigen specificity is unknown. The data originate from a study of blood T cells in healthy people across ages. At least 7 million PBMCs were isolated per sample. The CDR3 extends over 14 amino acids. Germline V gene sequence: CDR1 SQVTM, CDR2 ANQGSEA. Then a second PCR, running about 6 to 12 cycles, was carried out with a sample-barcoded 5' primer and a J-beta primer mix. Every cDNA was tagged by a template-switch adaptor with 12 random nucleotides. Each sample yielded at least 2.5 million CDR3-containing paired-end reads. TCRdb analysed the 5' RACE reads with MiXCR anew, one entry per CDR3 protein. The repertoire consists of around 780,000 distinct CDR3 sequences, with roughly 56% occurring once and the leading ten covering 25% to 30%. Study-level findings and limits: With age, beta diversity per million T cells declined roughly linearly, significantly by about 37.

The J gene is TRBJ2-4, the V gene TRBV29-1, with TRBD2 identical over 8 bases. The J call is uncertain, as TRBJ2-5 better fits the DNA end. The specimen sequenced was blood. This receptor was identified in a man in his forties in good health. The CDR3 sequence: CSVDSSGREETQYF. CDR3 coding DNA: TGCAGCGTTGACTCCAGCGGGAGAGAAGAGACCCAGTACTTC.